These T cell receptor beta chains were read from a single sample in a study of post-analysis software for immune sequencing data. Via MiXCR, TCRdb re-called the PCR reads, giving one row per CDR3 protein. The table records roughly 410,000 distinct CDR3 sequences, less than 35% of them present only once. Specimen: blood. The origin of the receptors is a girl aged 5 to 17 with multiple sclerosis. CDR3s include the opening cysteine and the closing phenylalanine or tryptophan. D genes are given only for firm matches. Size is stated for part of the rows, as once, few or many counts, or as a class when the clone is expanded.

D gene: TRBD1
V gene: TRBV28
clone size: .
J gene: TRBJ2-7
CDR3 protein: CASSLGLWGQSYEQYF
CDR3 DNA: TGTGCCAGCAGTTTAGGACTTTGGGGACAGAGCTACGAGCAGTACTTC

D gene: .
V gene: TRBV5-1
clone size: few
J gene: TRBJ1-1
CDR3 protein: CASSHERGIEAFF
CDR3 DNA: TGCGCCAGCAGCCACGAAAGGGGTATTGAAGCTTTCTTT

D gene: TRBD2
V gene: TRBV6-5
clone size: once
J gene: TRBJ2-7
CDR3 protein: CASSYSSISGSGSYEQYF
CDR3 DNA: TGTGCCAGCAGTTACTCGAGTATAAGCGGGAGCGGGTCCTACGAGCAGTACTTC

D gene: TRBD1
V gene: TRBV20-1
clone size: .
J gene: TRBJ1-6
CDR3 protein: CSALGDRAQSYNSPLHF
CDR3 DNA: TGCAGTGCTCTTGGGGACAGGGCCCAATCCTATAATTCACCCCTCCACTTT

D gene: .
V gene: TRBV20-1
clone size: .
J gene: TRBJ2-3
CDR3 protein: CSAYGRSPTDTQYF
CDR3 DNA: TGCAGTGCCTATGGACGGTCTCCCACAGATACGCAGTATTTT

D gene: .
V gene: TRBV9
clone size: .
J gene: TRBJ1-6
CDR3 protein: CASSDLQGKGSPLHF
CDR3 DNA: TGTGCCAGCAGCGACCTACAGGGAAAGGGTTCACCCCTCCACTTT

D gene: .
V gene: TRBV9
clone size: .
J gene: TRBJ2-7
CDR3 protein: CASSALSGTGEQYF
CDR3 DNA: TGTGCCAGCAGCGCGTTATCAGGGACCGGCGAGCAGTACTTC

D gene: TRBD1
V gene: TRBV20-1
clone size: .
J gene: TRBJ2-1
CDR3 protein: CSAKRGTGWIEQFF
CDR3 DNA: TGCAGTGCCAAACGGGGGACAGGGTGGATTGAGCAGTTCTTC

D gene: TRBD2
V gene: TRBV3-1
clone size: .
J gene: TRBJ2-1
CDR3 protein: CASSLTGTSGEEQFF
CDR3 DNA: TGTGCCAGCAGCCTCACCGGGACTAGCGGGGAGGAACAGTTCTTC

D gene: TRBD2
V gene: TRBV20-1
clone size: once
J gene: TRBJ2-3
CDR3 protein: CSASLAAVTDTQYF
CDR3 DNA: TGCAGTGCCTCGCTAGCGGCCGTCACAGATACGCAGTATTTT

D gene: .
V gene: TRBV20-1
clone size: many
J gene: TRBJ2-7
CDR3 protein: CSAQGAFGRPYEQYF
CDR3 DNA: TGCAGTGCTCAAGGTGCCTTCGGTAGGCCCTACGAGCAGTACTTC

D gene: TRBD1
V gene: TRBV27
clone size: few
J gene: TRBJ2-5
CDR3 protein: CASRSGQGAQETQYF
CDR3 DNA: TGTGCCAGCCGATCGGGACAGGGGGCGCAGGAGACCCAGTACTTC

D gene: TRBD2
V gene: TRBV5-6
clone size: .
J gene: TRBJ2-1
CDR3 protein: CASRLAGGPGNEQFF
CDR3 DNA: TGTGCCAGCAGACTAGCGGGGGGGCCGGGCAATGAGCAGTTCTTC

D gene: TRBD1
V gene: TRBV12-3/TRBV12-4
clone size: few
J gene: TRBJ2-5
CDR3 protein: CASSWAGGFYQETQYF
CDR3 DNA: TGTGCCAGCAGTTGGGCAGGGGGCTTCTACCAAGAGACCCAGTACTTC

D gene: TRBD2
V gene: TRBV20-1
clone size: .
J gene: TRBJ2-3
CDR3 protein: CSASLGLAGRSTDTQYF
CDR3 DNA: TGCAGTGCTAGCCTCGGACTAGCGGGGAGGTCTACAGATACGCAGTATTTT

D gene: .
V gene: TRBV7-9
clone size: .
J gene: TRBJ2-1
CDR3 protein: CASTWVARKSTDEQFF
CDR3 DNA: TGTGCCAGCACCTGGGTCGCAAGAAAATCGACCGATGAGCAGTTCTTC

D gene: TRBD2
V gene: TRBV20-1
clone size: .
J gene: TRBJ2-1
CDR3 protein: CSAIDEGGVGGRLADNEQFF
CDR3 DNA: TGCAGTGCTATCGATGAGGGTGGCGTAGGAGGTCGCCTAGCGGACAATGAGCAGTTCTTC

D gene: .
V gene: TRBV12-3/TRBV12-4
clone size: few
J gene: TRBJ2-4
CDR3 protein: CASSLAHRVRGIQYF
CDR3 DNA: TGTGCCAGCAGTTTAGCTCACAGGGTACGGGGCATTCAGTACTTC

D gene: .
V gene: TRBV20-1
clone size: .
J gene: TRBJ2-5
CDR3 protein: CSASGSLDQETQYF
CDR3 DNA: TGCAGTGCTAGCGGATCGCTAGACCAAGAGACCCAGTACTTC

D gene: .
V gene: TRBV15
clone size: .
J gene: TRBJ2-1
CDR3 protein: CATSRDLTFGGNEQFF
CDR3 DNA: TGTGCCACCAGCAGAGATCTCACATTCGGTGGCAATGAGCAGTTCTTC

D gene: .
V gene: TRBV10-3
clone size: .
J gene: TRBJ1-5
CDR3 protein: CAISEEDRNQPQHF
CDR3 DNA: TGTGCCATCAGTGAGGAAGACAGGAATCAGCCCCAGCATTTT

D gene: .
V gene: TRBV30
clone size: few
J gene: TRBJ2-7
CDR3 protein: CAWSAGYEQYF
CDR3 DNA: TGTGCCTGGAGTGCGGGCTACGAGCAGTACTTC

D gene: TRBD2
V gene: TRBV6-1
clone size: few
J gene: TRBJ2-3
CDR3 protein: CASRGGLLTDTQYF
CDR3 DNA: TGTGCCAGCAGGGGGGGGTTACTCACAGATACGCAGTATTTT

D gene: .
V gene: TRBV12-3/TRBV12-4
clone size: .
J gene: TRBJ2-7
CDR3 protein: CASSLGRIYEQYF
CDR3 DNA: TGTGCCAGCAGTTTAGGGAGAATCTACGAGCAGTACTTC

D gene: .
V gene: TRBV5-1
clone size: .
J gene: TRBJ2-7
CDR3 protein: CASSNRVDNEQYF
CDR3 DNA: TGCGCCAGCAGCAACAGGGTGGACAATGAGCAGTACTTC

D gene: TRBD2
V gene: TRBV20-1
clone size: .
J gene: TRBJ2-1
CDR3 protein: CSARSQRGGPPEQFF
CDR3 DNA: TGCAGTGCTAGAAGCCAGCGGGGGGGCCCCCCTGAGCAGTTCTTC

D gene: .
V gene: TRBV9
clone size: .
J gene: TRBJ1-5
CDR3 protein: CASSVYPEGNQPQHF
CDR3 DNA: TGTGCCAGCAGCGTATACCCGGAGGGCAATCAGCCCCAGCATTTT

D gene: .
V gene: TRBV7-7
clone size: .
J gene: TRBJ2-5
CDR3 protein: CASSRGGPQETQYF
CDR3 DNA: TGTGCTAGCAGCCGCGGGGGCCCCCAAGAGACCCAGTACTTC

D gene: TRBD1
V gene: TRBV20-1
clone size: .
J gene: TRBJ1-1
CDR3 protein: CSARGTGGTEAFF
CDR3 DNA: TGCAGTGCTAGAGGGACAGGGGGGACTGAAGCTTTCTTT

D gene: .
V gene: TRBV4-1
clone size: .
J gene: TRBJ2-7
CDR3 protein: CASSQGGVSYEQYF
CDR3 DNA: TGCGCCAGCAGCCAAGGAGGGGTCTCCTACGAGCAGTACTTC

D gene: .
V gene: TRBV6-5
clone size: .
J gene: TRBJ2-1
CDR3 protein: CASSYGGYGSYNEQFF
CDR3 DNA: TGTGCCAGTAGTTACGGAGGATATGGCTCCTACAATGAGCAGTTCTTC

D gene: .
V gene: TRBV2
clone size: few
J gene: TRBJ2-7
CDR3 protein: CASSEMDGHEQYF
CDR3 DNA: TGTGCCAGCAGTGAAATGGACGGACACGAGCAGTACTTC

D gene: TRBD1
V gene: TRBV29-1
clone size: few
J gene: TRBJ2-6
CDR3 protein: CSVRDRTAGANVLTF
CDR3 DNA: TGCAGCGTTCGGGACAGGACGGCTGGGGCCAACGTCCTGACTTTC

D gene: .
V gene: TRBV9
clone size: few
J gene: TRBJ2-1
CDR3 protein: CASSETTRSLANEQFF
CDR3 DNA: TGTGCCAGCAGCGAAACAACTAGGTCACTTGCCAATGAGCAGTTCTTC

D gene: TRBD2
V gene: TRBV12-3/TRBV12-4
clone size: few
J gene: TRBJ2-1
CDR3 protein: CASSPASGGYYNEQFF
CDR3 DNA: TGTGCCAGCAGTCCCGCTAGCGGGGGTTACTACAATGAGCAGTTCTTC

D gene: TRBD1
V gene: TRBV20-1
clone size: .
J gene: TRBJ1-2
CDR3 protein: CSARDRGRSYGYTF
CDR3 DNA: TGCAGTGCTAGGGACAGGGGGCGTAGCTATGGCTACACCTTC

D gene: TRBD1
V gene: TRBV3-1
clone size: .
J gene: TRBJ1-1
CDR3 protein: CASSQVYGTGGRTEAFF
CDR3 DNA: TGTGCCAGCAGCCAAGTCTACGGGACAGGGGGCCGCACTGAAGCTTTCTTT

D gene: .
V gene: TRBV15
clone size: few
J gene: TRBJ1-5
CDR3 protein: CATSRTGTGSQPQHF
CDR3 DNA: TGTGCCACCAGCAGGACGGGGACGGGGAGTCAGCCCCAGCATTTT

D gene: .
V gene: TRBV7-9
clone size: .
J gene: TRBJ1-1
CDR3 protein: CASSLMNSANTEAFF
CDR3 DNA: TGTGCCAGCAGCCTCATGAACTCGGCGAACACTGAAGCTTTCTTT

D gene: TRBD1
V gene: TRBV27
clone size: .
J gene: TRBJ2-5
CDR3 protein: CASSGTGGGETRYF
CDR3 DNA: TGTGCCAGCAGTGGGACAGGGGGCGGTGAGACCCGGTACTTC

D gene: .
V gene: TRBV7-9
clone size: few
J gene: TRBJ2-7
CDR3 protein: CASSSWKGEQYF
CDR3 DNA: TGTGCCAGCAGCTCTTGGAAAGGCGAGCAGTACTTC

D gene: TRBD2
V gene: TRBV3-1
clone size: .
J gene: TRBJ2-5
CDR3 protein: CAGSHRGGETQYF
CDR3 DNA: TGTGCCGGCAGCCACCGCGGGGGAGAGACCCAGTACTTC

D gene: .
V gene: TRBV20-1
clone size: .
J gene: TRBJ2-7
CDR3 protein: CSARESGQPTTKQYF
CDR3 DNA: TGCAGTGCTAGAGAATCGGGACAACCAACTACGAAGCAGTACTTC

D gene: .
V gene: TRBV28
clone size: few
J gene: TRBJ1-4
CDR3 protein: CASSASLDGEKLFF
CDR3 DNA: TGTGCCAGCAGTGCAAGTCTCGACGGCGAAAAACTGTTTTTT

D gene: .
V gene: TRBV6-5
clone size: few
J gene: TRBJ1-6
CDR3 protein: CASSYSTQLNNSPLHF
CDR3 DNA: TGTGCCAGCAGTTACTCGACGCAGCTTAATAATTCACCCCTCCACTTT

D gene: .
V gene: TRBV6-6
clone size: few
J gene: TRBJ1-2
CDR3 protein: CASTPAWAGGYTF
CDR3 DNA: TGTGCCAGCACCCCGGCGTGGGCTGGGGGCTACACCTTC

D gene: TRBD2
V gene: TRBV28
clone size: .
J gene: TRBJ2-4
CDR3 protein: CASRSAGGPIAKNIQYF
CDR3 DNA: TGTGCCAGCAGATCAGCGGGGGGCCCGATAGCCAAAAACATTCAGTACTTC

D gene: .
V gene: TRBV20-1
clone size: few
J gene: TRBJ2-1
CDR3 protein: CSARSRVNYNEQFF
CDR3 DNA: TGCAGTGCTAGGTCTAGGGTTAACTACAATGAGCAGTTCTTC

D gene: TRBD2
V gene: TRBV6-6
clone size: .
J gene: TRBJ2-1
CDR3 protein: CASSYDGLAAYNEQFF
CDR3 DNA: TGTGCCAGCAGTTACGATGGACTAGCGGCCTACAATGAGCAGTTCTTC

D gene: .
V gene: TRBV9
clone size: .
J gene: TRBJ2-3
CDR3 protein: CASSVGGHSTDTQYF
CDR3 DNA: TGTGCCAGCAGCGTAGGTGGACACAGCACAGATACGCAGTATTTT

D gene: TRBD1
V gene: TRBV12-3/TRBV12-4
clone size: .
J gene: TRBJ2-7
CDR3 protein: CASSYPSGTGSYEQYF
CDR3 DNA: TGTGCCAGCAGTTACCCTTCTGGGACAGGGTCCTACGAGCAGTACTTC

D gene: .
V gene: TRBV7-2
clone size: .
J gene: TRBJ2-2
CDR3 protein: CASSIYTGELFF
CDR3 DNA: TGTGCCAGCAGCATATACACCGGGGAGCTGTTTTTT

D gene: TRBD2
V gene: TRBV6-1
clone size: .
J gene: TRBJ2-3
CDR3 protein: CASSLAGDSTDTQYF
CDR3 DNA: TGTGCCAGCAGTCTAGCGGGGGATAGCACGGATACGCAGTATTTT

D gene: TRBD1
V gene: TRBV6-1
clone size: .
J gene: TRBJ2-4
CDR3 protein: CASSEPGGAKNIQYF
CDR3 DNA: TGTGCCAGCAGTGAACCAGGGGGTGCCAAAAACATTCAGTACTTC

D gene: TRBD2
V gene: TRBV7-2
clone size: few
J gene: TRBJ2-3
CDR3 protein: CASSLGGLAGGRGTQYF
CDR3 DNA: TGTGCCAGCAGCTTAGGAGGCCTAGCGGGAGGGCGGGGTACGCAGTATTTT

D gene: .
V gene: TRBV3-1
clone size: .
J gene: TRBJ2-5
CDR3 protein: CASQSQETQYF
CDR3 DNA: TGTGCCAGCCAGTCGCAAGAGACCCAGTACTTC

D gene: .
V gene: TRBV7-9
clone size: few
J gene: TRBJ2-1
CDR3 protein: CASSIGQNNEQFF
CDR3 DNA: TGTGCCAGCAGCATCGGACAGAACAATGAGCAGTTCTTC